This paragraph reports one T cell receptor (beta chain). The antigen remains unidentified. The sample originates from a study of cytomegalovirus exposure and HLA in healthy donors. Study-level background: Most genotyped donors, around 78% of about 400, had Caucasian-associated genetic ancestry. Study results and caveats: There were about 160 TCR beta chains listed as cytomegalovirus-associated. Apparent HLA restriction characterized most CMV-associated TCR beta chains in a later analysis.

Germline V CDR1 and CDR2: LNHNV, YYDKDF (reference sequence). Trimming removed 0 bases from V and 5 bases from J; junction bases left unmatched: 9. CDR3 size: 16 residues. PCR involved 60 Vbeta and 13 Jbeta primers. Assay: immunoSEQ multiplex PCR; the TCRdb copy retains only in-frame clones and omits some. The sample includes more than 110,000 clones, around 82% of them seen just once. The sequencing input was PBMCs. The chain combines TRBV15 with TRBJ2-7; 8 bases are shared with TRBD1. The sequence came from a man over 45 in good health and CMV-seronegative. CDR3 sequence reads: CATSRDKTGGFHEQYF. CDR3 coding DNA: TGTGCCACCAGCAGAGATAAAACAGGGGGATTCCACGAGCAGTACTTC.